A single sample gave rise to the 27 T cell receptor beta chains below, sequenced in a study of a mutant IDH1 vaccine in newly diagnosed glioma. Time point of the sample: baseline, week 1 (first vaccination visit). As to treatment: pre-vaccination baseline after standard-of-care therapy. The protocol was immunoSEQ multiplex PCR, while the TCRdb copy is restricted to in-frame clones and leaves out a portion. This table holds some 51,000 clones, about 83% found once. Sequencing used PBMCs, obtained from a glioma patient treated with radiotherapy, temozolomide or both. These receptors were obtained from a woman between 40 and 50 years old with glioma.

CDR3 bases: TGTGCCAGCAGCGCCCGGGACTCCCGGATTCTCTATGGCTACACCTTC. Protein: CASSARDSRILYGYTF. J is TRBJ1-2 and V is TRBV14, with D maybe TRBD1 (5 bases). V dropped 5 bases and J dropped 4 bases, with 20 bases sitting between them. The CDR3 covers 16 residues. Per germline, CDR1 SGHDN and CDR2 FVKESK.

The chain carries TRBV2 and TRBJ1-1, with a possible D match to TRBD1 (5 bases). CDR1 SNHLY and CDR2 FYNNEI come from the germline V gene. V was pared by 4 bases and J by 1 base, with 7 bases between. The CDR3 is made up of 13 amino acids. CDR3 sequence (DNA): TGTGCCAGCAGTGGACAGCCGAACACTGAAGCTTTCTTT. It translates to CASSGQPNTEAFF.

This rearrangement joins TRBV5-1 to TRBJ2-2; D may be TRBD1 or TRBD2 (5 bases each). Germline V gene data show CDR1 as SGHRS and CDR2 as YFSETQ. CDR3 length: 17 residues. V was pared by 0 bases and J by 6 bases, with 18 bases between. This CDR3 reads CASSLGDPLRASGELFF. DNA of the CDR3: TGCGCCAGCAGCTTGGGGGACCCACTGCGGGCATCCGGGGAGCTGTTTTTT.

The chain carries TRBV7-6 and TRBJ2-3; 12 positions match TRBD2. From germline, CDR1 is SGHVS and CDR2 FNYEAQ. The J segment lost 6 bases and the V segment lost 4 bases, leaving 11 bases of the junction unmatched. There are 17 residues in the CDR3. The chain's CDR3 is CASSSGLAGRFIDTQYF. CDR3 DNA sequence: TGTGCCAGCAGCTCGGGACTAGCGGGCCGTTTCATCGATACGCAGTATTTT.

The chain couples TRBV5-1 to TRBJ2-1; the match to TRBD1 covers 8 bases. Germline V lookup: CDR1 SGHRS, CDR2 YFSETQ. This CDR3 is built from 15 residues. The V segment lost 4 bases and the J segment 0 bases; nucleotides outside the gene matches: 3. Here the CDR3 reads CASSQGASSYNEQFF. In nucleotides, the CDR3 is TGCGCCAGCAGCCAGGGGGCGAGCTCCTACAATGAGCAGTTCTTC. The full variable domain, rest sourced from reference TRBV5-1 and TRBJ2-1, is KAGVTQTPRYLIKTRGQQVTLSCSPISGHRSVSWYQQTPGQGLQFLFEYFSETQRNKGNFPGRFSGRQFSNSRSEMNVSTLELGDSALYLCASSQGASSYNEQFFGPGTRLTVL.

The chain is built from TRBV7-6 and TRBJ2-5; D gene unclear. CDR3 length: 12 amino acids. The germline V and J ends were trimmed by 3 bases and 6 bases, with 8 bases remaining between them. Looked up from germline, CDR1 is SGHVS and CDR2 is FNYEAQ. The CDR3 loop is CASSLAGQTQYF. CDR3 coding DNA: TGTGCCAGCAGCTTGGCTGGCCAGACCCAGTACTTC.

This chain uses TRBV4-1 with TRBJ2-5; the match to TRBD1 covers 9 bases. Germline CDR1 and CDR2: MGHRA and YSYEKL. Unmatched junction bases numbered 7, after V lost 3 bases and J lost 2 bases. The CDR3 extends over 16 amino acids. DNA of the CDR3: TGCGCCAGCAGCCACGGTCTCGGACAGGGGCAAGAGACCCAGTACTTC. Translating gives CASSHGLGQGQETQYF.

The table lists this clone with a few counts. The rearrangement joins TRBV4-3 to TRBJ2-2, with TRBD2 as a possible D gene (5 bases). This CDR3 region has 15 residues. Trimming shortened V by 4 bases and J by 6 bases, and 15 bases separated the two germline ends. Germline assignment: CDR1 LGHNA and CDR2 YSLEER. CDR3 region: CASSLGRPGSGELFF. For the CDR3, the DNA is TGCGCCAGCAGCCTAGGAAGGCCGGGGTCCGGGGAGCTGTTTTTT.

This chain links TRBV6-5 with TRBJ1-1, with 7 bases fitting TRBD1. Germline-derived CDR1 and CDR2 are MNHEY and SVGAGI. Trimming at V came to 2 bases and at J to 6 bases, leaving 6 bases not matched to a gene. The CDR3 covers 14 residues. The CDR3 DNA follows: TGTGCCAGCAGTTACGACAGGGTTGGGCCTGAAGCTTTCTTT. Protein: CASSYDRVGPEAFF.

The genes are TRBV5-6 and TRBJ1-6; D may be TRBD1 (5 bases). This CDR3 has 17 residues. The V end lost 6 bases, the J end lost 0 bases, and 16 bases lay between the germline ends. Germline CDR1 is SGHDT and CDR2 is YYEEEE. The CDR3 region has the DNA TGTGCCAGCATCAAAACAACAGGTAGCTCCTATAATTCACCCCTCCACTTT. Translated, it gives CASIKTTGSSYNSPLHF.

V gene TRBV4-2 combines with J gene TRBJ2-5; no firm D call. Trimming stripped 0 bases from V and 1 base from J, with 9 bases between. The V gene's germline CDR1 is LGHNA and CDR2 YNFKEQ. The CDR3 totals 15 residues. The DNA of the CDR3 is TGTGCCAGCAGCCAAGATTCGTCTATCCAAGAGACCCAGTACTTC. Translated: CASSQDSSIQETQYF.

The chain is built from TRBV7-9 and TRBJ2-3, with TRBD2 matching over 14 bases. Trimming at V came to 5 bases and at J to 4 bases, leaving 5 bases not matched to a gene. The V gene's germline CDR1 is SEHNR and CDR2 FQNEAQ (reference sequence). The CDR3 is made up of 16 amino acids. The CDR3 loop reads CASSLGTSGGADTQYF. The DNA of the CDR3 is TGTGCCAGCAGCCTCGGGACTAGCGGGGGAGCAGATACGCAGTATTTT.

V usage is TRBV19 and J usage is TRBJ1-2; no definite D call. In germline, CDR1 is LNHDA, CDR2 SQIVND (reference sequence). The CDR3 contains 18 residues. V gave up 5 bases and J gave up 8 bases, with 30 bases separating them. CDR3 region: CASSPPLAEGALLRGYTF. CDR3 nucleotides: TGTGCCAGTAGTCCGCCCCTCGCAGAGGGCGCTTTGCTTCGGGGCTACACCTTC. Based on the CDR3 plus reference TRBV19 and TRBJ1-2, the full variable domain is DGGITQSPKYLFRKEGQNVTLSCEQNLNHDAMYWYRQDPGQGLRLIYYSQIVNDFQKGDIAEGYSVSREKKESFPLTVTSAQKNPTAFYLCASSPPLAEGALLRGYTFGSGTRLTVV.

The sample holds one count of this clone. The chain links TRBV27 to TRBJ1-5; D gene uncertain. This CDR3 has 12 residues. The germline gives CDR1 MNHEY, CDR2 SMNVEV (reference sequence). Trimming removed 5 bases from V and 6 bases from J, with 8 bases in between. In nucleotides, the CDR3 is TGTGCCAGCAGTAACGAGGGTCAGCCCCAGCATTTT. Its translation is CASSNEGQPQHF.

This sequence joins TRBV19 and TRBJ1-2; TRBD1 matches 8 bases. V lost 3 bases, J lost 8 bases, and 5 bases stayed unmatched. The CDR3 runs 13 residues. Germline-derived CDR1 and CDR2 are LNHDA and SQIVND (reference sequence). The CDR3: CASSMQTGEGYTF. DNA for the CDR3: TGTGCCAGTAGTATGCAGACAGGGGAAGGCTACACCTTC.

The chain links TRBV10-3 to TRBJ2-1; 8 nucleotides align to TRBD2. Germline lookup yields CDR1 ENHRY and CDR2 SYGVKD. V gave up 7 bases and J gave up 3 bases; unmatched junction bases: 8. The CDR3 spans 15 residues. The CDR3: CAITSLAEGYNEQFF. CDR3 bases: TGTGCCATCACCTCACTAGCGGAGGGCTACAATGAGCAGTTCTTC.

The chain links TRBV5-4 to TRBJ1-1, with a possible D match to TRBD1 (5 bases). This CDR3 is built from 14 residues. In germline, CDR1 is SGHNT, CDR2 YYREEE (reference sequence). V lost 4 bases to trimming and J lost 6 bases, with 16 bases between them. CDR3 coding DNA: TGTGCCAGCAGCCACCGCCAGGGTAAACCTGAAGCTTTCTTT. Translated, it gives CASSHRQGKPEAFF.

This clone was counted between two and nine times. The chain carries TRBV25-1 and TRBJ1-2; no clear D. Germline V lookup: CDR1 MGHDK, CDR2 SYGVNS. Trimming pared 6 bases from V and 4 bases from J, leaving 18 bases between. The CDR3 loop spans 15 amino acids. The CDR3 protein is CASSPYLDFFYGYTF. The CDR3 coding sequence is TGTGCCAGCAGCCCCTATCTTGACTTCTTCTATGGCTACACCTTC.

The DNA for the CDR3 is TGTGCCAGCAGCCACGACCCGTCCGAAAACACCATATATTTT. Translating gives CASSHDPSENTIYF. J is TRBJ1-3 and V is TRBV5-4; D is unresolved. The CDR3 has 14 amino acids. Germline CDR1 reads SGHNT; CDR2 reads YYREEE (reference sequence). Trimming shortened V by 4 bases and J by 6 bases, and 14 bases separated the two germline ends. The complete variable domain, with remaining parts taken from reference TRBV5-4 and TRBJ1-3, reads ETGVTQSPTHLIKTRGQQVTLRCSSQSGHNTVSWYQQALGQGPQFIFQYYREEENGRGNFPPRFSGLQFPNYSSELNVNALELDDSALYLCASSHDPSENTIYFGEGSWLTVV.

A single count supports this clone. The chain has TRBV10-3 and TRBJ2-5; a possible D gene is TRBD2 (6 bases). The CDR3 sequence is 16 residues long. The germline CDR1 and CDR2 sequences are ENHRY and SYGVKD. V lost 0 bases and J lost 5, with 16 bases in between. CDR3 in DNA: TGTGCCATCAGTGAGTCCGCGGGGTCGTTGGGGGAGACCCAGTACTTC. Protein sequence: CAISESAGSLGETQYF.

This rearrangement joins TRBV6-6 to TRBJ1-2; D might be TRBD1 (6 bases). CDR3 length: 14 residues. Germline V CDR1 and CDR2: MNHNY, SVGAGI (reference sequence). V lost 0 bases and J 8 bases, leaving 13 bases between the germline ends. The CDR3 protein is CASSYSLDSQGYTF. CDR3 DNA sequence: TGTGCCAGCAGTTACTCGTTGGACAGTCAGGGCTACACCTTC.

This sequence joins TRBV4-1 and TRBJ1-1; a possible D gene is TRBD1 (6 bases). The germline V gene has CDR1 MGHRA and CDR2 YSYEKL. CDR3 size: 13 residues. Between the trimmed V and J ends, which lost 5 bases and 1 base, there was a span of 8 bases. CDR3 bases: TGCGCCAGCAGCACGGGGGCGAACACTGAAGCTTTCTTT. It yields the protein CASSTGANTEAFF.

The DNA of the CDR3 is TGTGCCAGCAGTGCCCGGCGCGATGAAGATACGCAGTATTTT. This sequence encodes CASSARRDEDTQYF. The chain combines TRBV2 with TRBJ2-3; no clear D. This CDR3 is 14 amino acids long. V lost 4 bases and J 5 bases, leaving 13 bases between the germline ends. The germline CDR1 and CDR2 sequences are SNHLY and FYNNEI.

The rearrangement links TRBV7-8 to TRBJ1-6; 7 bases map to TRBD1. The germline V gene has CDR1 SGHVS and CDR2 FQNEAQ. The CDR3 covers 16 residues. V lost 6 bases and J lost 8; bases outside the gene matches: 13. CDR3 in DNA: TGTGCCAGCAGTTCCCTGGGACAGTACAAGTATTCACCCCTCCACTTT. Translated, it gives CASSSLGQYKYSPLHF.

The rearrangement uses TRBV6-5 and TRBJ2-7; 8 bases align to TRBD1. Germline-derived CDR1 and CDR2 are MNHEY and SVGAGI. Losses at the gene ends were 3 bases for V and 4 bases for J; bases not matched to a gene: 2. CDR3 length equals 13 residues. For the CDR3, the DNA is TGTGCCAGCAGTTATCACAGGGGGTACGAGCAGTACTTC. Translating gives CASSYHRGYEQYF.

The chain uses TRBV11-2 and TRBJ2-5, with 9 nucleotides matching TRBD1. The germline CDR1 and CDR2 sequences are SGHAT and FQNNGV. J lost 4 bases, V lost 5 bases, and 14 bases had no gene match. The CDR3 contains 17 residues. The CDR3 DNA sequence: TGTGCCAGCAGCCTTATAGGGGGACAGGGAGTGAGAGAGACCCAGTACTTC. Residues: CASSLIGGQGVRETQYF.

V gene TRBV5-1 combines with J gene TRBJ2-2, with TRBD2 matching 8 bases. Germline loops: CDR1 SGHRS, CDR2 YFSETQ. Trimming removed 4 bases from V and 2 bases from J; junction bases left unmatched: 4. The CDR3 is made up of 15 amino acids. In DNA, the CDR3 is TGCGCCAGCAGCCCGGGGGGGCCTAACACCGGGGAGCTGTTTTTT. Translating gives CASSPGGPNTGELFF.